The table lists the clone carrying this TCR beta chain with a few counts. Its specificity is unknown. Germline CDR1 SNHLY, CDR2 FYNNEI. The V and J ends lost 6 bases and 3 bases, in that order; junction bases with no gene match: 5. The CDR3 length is 14 residues. The source of the sample is a study of T cells after yellow fever vaccination. Study results and caveats: Boosting was followed by the reappearance of most primary-vaccination clones (96% CD4, 85% to 90% CD8). Few clonotypes appeared in both CD4 and CD8 compartments.

Each CDR3 protein is one row after TCRdb ran MiXCR on the 5' RACE reads. Of hundreds of thousands of distinct CDR3 sequences in the sample, 21% were seen once. The sequence was obtained from a man aged 18 to 30 who received the YFV17D yellow fever vaccine. Source: PBMCs, taken about 20 days after the first yellow fever vaccination. The chain carries TRBV2 and TRBJ2-3, with 8 nucleotides matching TRBD2. The CDR3 coding sequence is TGTGCCAGCAGGCCGGGGGGGCTGACAGATACGCAGTATTTT. Amino acid sequence: CASRPGGLTDTQYF.